The sequence of this TCR beta chain was determined in a study of blood T cell repertoires in COVID-19. Repertoires were generated with immunoSEQ multiplex PCR, while TCRdb's copy carries only in-frame clones and drops some. Among about 110,000 clones listed, around nine tenths were seen once. CDR1 is SGHVS and CDR2 is FQNEAQ in the germline V gene. The CDR3 has 12 amino acids. Trimming took 5 bases from V and 10 from J; bases not matched to a gene: 6. The receptor was derived from a woman in her seventies who had recovered from COVID-19. The sample was peripheral blood. V is TRBV7-8 and J is TRBJ2-7; 9 nucleotides match TRBD2. The CDR3 here is CASSPGLAGQYF. CDR3 in DNA: TGTGCCAGCAGCCCGGGGCTAGCGGGACAGTACTTC.